These T cell receptor beta chains were read from a single sample in a study of T cell responses to AZD1222 COVID-19 vaccine. This table comes from immunoSEQ multiplex PCR, and its TCRdb copy is limited to in-frame clones, with some not included. The sample yields about 150,000 clones, 85% to 95% seen once. This specimen consisted of peripheral blood, obtained 28 days after the second AZD1222 dose. These receptors all come from an adult who received the AZD1222 COVID-19 vaccine. The CDR3 runs from the conserved cysteine through the conserved F or W. D genes are given only for firm matches. Not every row has a clone size; where given, it reads once, few, many or a size class.

clone_size j_call d_call v_call cdr3_aa cdr3_nt
NA TRBJ1-3 NA TRBV7-2 CASSLLTIPGGTIYF TGTGCCAGCAGCTTGCTGACGATCCCCGGTGGGACCATATATTTT
NA TRBJ1-2 TRBD1 TRBV30 CAWTVTGFNYGYTF TGTGCCTGGACCGTGACAGGGTTTAACTATGGCTACACCTTC
NA TRBJ2-1 TRBD2 TRBV27 CASSFLASGSSDEQFF TGTGCCAGCAGTTTTCTGGCTAGCGGGAGTTCCGATGAGCAGTTCTTC
once TRBJ2-1 TRBD2 TRBV11-2 CASSLDTLTSGAGNEQFF TGTGCCAGCAGCTTAGATACCCTTACTAGCGGGGCGGGGAATGAGCAGTTCTTC
NA TRBJ2-1 NA TRBV5-4 CASSLGAGSGEQFF TGTGCCAGCAGCTTAGGCGCAGGGAGTGGTGAGCAGTTCTTC
NA TRBJ2-3 NA TRBV6-5 CASSSTGTSTDTQYF TGTGCCAGCAGTTCCACGGGGACTAGCACAGATACGCAGTATTTT
NA TRBJ1-6 NA TRBV6-4 CASSESFVPNNSPLHF TGTGCCAGCAGTGAGTCGTTCGTACCCAATAATTCACCCCTCCACTTT
once TRBJ2-5 TRBD2 TRBV9 CASSLTSGRGETQYF TGTGCCAGCAGCCTCACTAGCGGGAGAGGGGAGACCCAGTACTTC
NA TRBJ1-4 TRBD1 TRBV6-5 CASSRQGGDEKLFF TGTGCCAGCAGCCGACAGGGGGGAGATGAAAAACTGTTTTTT
NA TRBJ1-2 TRBD1 TRBV6-4 CASRPGTGPYGYTF TGTGCCAGCAGGCCCGGGACAGGGCCCTATGGCTACACCTTC
NA TRBJ2-7 NA TRBV11-2 CASSLEPGVLYEQYF TGTGCCAGCAGCTTAGAACCGGGAGTGTTATACGAGCAGTACTTC
NA TRBJ1-1 NA TRBV6-5 CASMRGGTEAFF TGTGCCAGCATGCGAGGGGGGACTGAAGCTTTCTTT
NA TRBJ2-2 NA TRBV20-1 CSASLDSIGELFF TGCAGTGCTAGTCTGGACTCCATCGGGGAGCTGTTTTTT
NA TRBJ1-2 NA TRBV6-1 CASSEGAEIINYGYTF TGTGCCAGCAGTGAAGGGGCAGAAATTATCAACTATGGCTACACCTTC
NA TRBJ1-6 NA TRBV27 CASSSNRVSYNSPLHF TGTGCCAGCAGTTCTAACAGGGTCTCCTATAATTCACCCCTCCACTTT
once TRBJ1-1 NA TRBV2 CASTLALLNTEAFF TGTGCCAGCACTTTGGCCTTATTGAACACTGAAGCTTTCTTT
NA TRBJ1-1 TRBD1 TRBV6-5 CASSQRDRANTEAFF TGTGCCAGCAGCCAAAGGGACAGGGCGAACACTGAAGCTTTCTTT
NA TRBJ1-2 NA TRBV18 CASSPGTGLFYGYTF TGTGCCAGCTCACCGGGAACAGGGCTTTTCTATGGCTACACCTTC
NA TRBJ2-1 TRBD2 TRBV9 CASSEAGDFYNEQFF TGTGCCAGCAGCGAAGCGGGAGACTTCTACAATGAGCAGTTCTTC
NA TRBJ1-1 NA TRBV11-2 CASSYKSRATEAFF TGTGCCAGCAGCTATAAGAGCAGGGCGACGGAAGCTTTCTTT
NA TRBJ2-7 NA TRBV6-1 CASSEQRSYEQYF TGTGCCAGCAGTGAACAGCGGTCCTACGAGCAGTACTTC
NA TRBJ2-5 TRBD2 TRBV11-2 CASSLGLAGGKTQYF TGTGCCAGCAGCTTAGGTCTAGCGGGAGGGAAGACCCAGTACTTC
NA TRBJ2-1 TRBD2 TRBV7-3 CASSFRLADPYNEQFF TGTGCCAGCAGCTTTCGACTAGCGGATCCCTACAATGAGCAGTTCTTC
NA TRBJ2-7 NA TRBV9 CASSVRPGSFSYEQYF TGTGCCAGCAGCGTTAGGCCGGGGTCCTTCTCCTACGAGCAGTACTTC
NA TRBJ1-1 NA TRBV18 CASSPGAGREAFF TGTGCCAGCTCACCAGGGGCGGGCCGGGAAGCTTTCTTT
NA TRBJ2-2 NA TRBV5-1 CASSLPGTKTGELFF TGCGCCAGCAGCTTGCCCGGTACGAAAACCGGGGAGCTGTTTTTT
NA TRBJ2-7 NA TRBV5-1 CASSSTQVSSYEQYF TGCGCCAGCAGCTCCACACAGGTCAGCTCCTACGAGCAGTACTTC
NA TRBJ2-1 NA TRBV30 CAGTLTSNEQFF TGTGCCGGGACCCTCACGTCCAATGAGCAGTTCTTC
NA TRBJ2-1 NA TRBV7-3 CASSLDRTGEQFF TGTGCCAGCAGCTTAGACAGAACGGGTGAGCAGTTCTTC
NA TRBJ2-2 TRBD2 TRBV2 CASSGQGAGSTGELFF TGTGCCAGCAGCGGTCAGGGAGCGGGATCCACCGGGGAGCTGTTTTTT
NA TRBJ2-1 NA TRBV30 CAWSDVKQFF TGTGCCTGGAGTGATGTGAAGCAGTTCTTC
once TRBJ2-7 TRBD1 TRBV12-5 CASGPGQGMNEQYF TGTGCTAGTGGTCCGGGACAGGGGATGAACGAGCAGTACTTC
NA TRBJ2-7 NA TRBV6-5 CASLGGTASYEQYF TGTGCCAGCCTGGGGGGGACAGCTTCCTACGAGCAGTACTTC
once TRBJ2-2 NA TRBV7-3 CASSSQGTGELFF TGTGCCAGCAGCTCCCAAGGGACCGGGGAGCTGTTTTTT
NA TRBJ2-1 TRBD2 TRBV3-1/TRBV3-2 CASSQVYRSGKAGNEQFF TGTGCCAGCAGCCAAGTTTATAGGAGCGGGAAGGCCGGAAATGAGCAGTTCTTC
NA TRBJ1-5 NA TRBV5-4 CASSGGASNQPQHF TGTGCCAGCAGCGGGGGGGCGAGCAATCAGCCCCAGCATTTT
NA TRBJ1-1 NA TRBV6-1 CASSEVRRGRPNTEAFF TGTGCCAGCAGTGAGGTCAGGCGCGGGCGGCCGAACACTGAAGCTTTCTTT
NA TRBJ2-7 NA TRBV7-2 CASSYPRAAPEQYF TGTGCCAGCAGCTATCCCCGAGCAGCTCCCGAGCAGTACTTC
NA TRBJ2-3 NA TRBV5-1 CASSLALGTDTQYF TGCGCCAGCAGCTTGGCGCTGGGGACAGATACGCAGTATTTT
NA TRBJ1-2 TRBD1 TRBV30 CAWIRGGQAHGYTF TGTGCCTGGATTCGTGGGGGACAGGCTCATGGCTACACCTTC
NA TRBJ2-1 NA TRBV6-1 CASSELVGRAWLDHDNEQFF TGTGCCAGCAGTGAACTGGTAGGCAGGGCTTGGCTAGATCATGACAATGAGCAGTTCTTC
NA TRBJ1-5 NA TRBV27 CASSSGVYRPQHF TGTGCCAGCAGCTCCGGGGTATACAGGCCCCAGCATTTT
NA TRBJ1-1 NA TRBV19 CASSIVPTTEAFF TGTGCCAGTAGTATAGTACCCACGACTGAAGCTTTCTTT
NA TRBJ2-3 TRBD2 TRBV3-1/TRBV3-2 CASSLLPGLAGGPEDTQYF TGTGCCAGCAGCCTTCTCCCGGGACTAGCGGGAGGGCCCGAGGATACGCAGTATTTT
NA TRBJ1-1 NA TRBV25-1 CATTLMTEAFF TGTGCCACCACGTTAATGACTGAAGCTTTCTTT
NA TRBJ1-2 NA TRBV6-6 CASSSVTSYGYTF TGTGCCAGCAGTTCCGTCACGAGCTATGGCTACACCTTC
NA TRBJ2-5 NA TRBV5-4 CASSLEGFRETQYF TGTGCCAGCAGCTTGGAGGGGTTTAGAGAGACCCAGTACTTC
NA TRBJ2-5 TRBD2 TRBV6-5 CASSYSPAGGSETQYF TGTGCCAGCAGTTACTCCCCAGCGGGGGGATCAGAGACCCAGTACTTC
NA TRBJ2-5 NA TRBV30 CAWSWAHGETQYF TGTGCCTGGAGTTGGGCCCACGGGGAGACCCAGTACTTC
NA TRBJ2-7 TRBD1 TRBV2 CASRETGTGLYEQYF TGTGCCAGCAGAGAAACCGGGACAGGTCTTTACGAGCAGTACTTC
few TRBJ1-2 NA TRBV19 CASSIAAFQYGYTF TGTGCCAGTAGTATAGCAGCCTTTCAGTATGGCTACACCTTC
NA TRBJ2-5 TRBD2 TRBV7-2 CASSLGGGGPNVETQYF TGTGCCAGCAGCTTAGGCGGGGGGGGTCCGAACGTAGAGACCCAGTACTTC
NA TRBJ2-1 TRBD2 TRBV6-4 CASSAGTSNEQFF TGTGCCAGCAGTGCCGGGACTAGCAATGAGCAGTTCTTC
NA TRBJ1-3 NA TRBV7-9 CASSLGGDGNTIYF TGTGCCAGCAGCCTTGGGGGGGACGGAAACACCATATATTTT
NA TRBJ2-3 NA TRBV15 CATSYPPRTMHTDTQYF TGTGCCACCAGCTATCCCCCCAGGACCATGCACACAGATACGCAGTATTTT
NA TRBJ1-2 TRBD1 TRBV19 CASSPGQGADYGYTF TGTGCCAGTAGTCCGGGACAGGGGGCAGACTATGGCTACACCTTC
NA TRBJ2-7 TRBD2 TRBV11-2 CASSLGTSGGRRYEQYF TGTGCCAGCAGCTTAGGGACTAGCGGGGGAAGGCGGTACGAGCAGTACTTC
NA TRBJ1-3 NA TRBV30 CAWSVAGNTIYF TGTGCCTGGAGTGTAGCCGGAAACACCATATATTTT
NA TRBJ2-7 TRBD1 TRBV7-2 CASSLEGAGYEQYF TGTGCCAGCAGCTTAGAGGGGGCTGGATACGAGCAGTACTTC